The clone carrying this T cell receptor beta chain appeared a few times. As yet, its antigen is unknown. Reverse transcription of all isolated RNA meant that expressed TCRB transcripts were sequenced. Sequencing was performed with immunoSEQ multiplex PCR; in TCRdb, only in-frame clones are kept and a portion is missing. The data contain 400,000 or so clones, roughly 12% of them seen just once; the ten biggest clones take up approximately 0.011%. Sorting with CD45RO/CCR7/CD25/CD127/CD95/CD27 yielded naive, central memory, regulatory and stem-like memory CD4+ cells. The data stem from a study of beta chain features in type 1 diabetes. Findings of the study overall: Lower insertion and higher deletion counts appeared at VDJ junctions in type 1 diabetes patients. When Type 1 diabetes patients were examined, their TCRB CDR3s proved moderately but significantly shorter in all four CD4+ subsets.

Germline lookup yields CDR1 MNHEY and CDR2 SMNVEV (reference sequence). This CDR3 has 13 amino acids. The V segment lost 8 bases and the J segment 5 bases; nucleotides outside the gene matches: 5. The chain recombines TRBV27 with TRBJ2-5; 10 nucleotides line up with TRBD2. The clonotype was recovered from a woman between 18 and 29 years old with type 1 diabetes. Sequencing was carried out using naive CD4+ T cells from blood. The CDR3 nucleotides read TGTGCCAGCCGGGGACTAGCGAGCGAGACCCAGTACTTC. Its protein product is CASRGLASETQYF.